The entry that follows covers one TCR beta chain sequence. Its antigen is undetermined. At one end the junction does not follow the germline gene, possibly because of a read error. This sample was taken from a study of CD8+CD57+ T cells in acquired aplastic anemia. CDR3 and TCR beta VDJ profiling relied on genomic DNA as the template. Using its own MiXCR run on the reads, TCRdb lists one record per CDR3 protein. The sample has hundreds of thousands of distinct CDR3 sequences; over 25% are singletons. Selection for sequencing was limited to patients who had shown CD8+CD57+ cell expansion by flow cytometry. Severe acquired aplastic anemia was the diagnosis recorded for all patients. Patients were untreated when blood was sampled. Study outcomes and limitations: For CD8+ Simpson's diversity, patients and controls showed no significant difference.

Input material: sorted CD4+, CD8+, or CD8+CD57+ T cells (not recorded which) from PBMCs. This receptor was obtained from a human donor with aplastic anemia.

CDR3 sequence (DNA): TGTGCCAGCCGTTTAAGTCGGGGCGGAACGGATTCACCCCTCCACTTT. Protein: CASRLSRGGTDSPLHF. The chain uses TRBV12-3 or TRBV12-4 and TRBJ1-6, with a tentative D call TRBD1 (5 bases). The CDR3 loop spans 16 amino acids.